This T cell receptor (beta chain) was identified during a study of lymphopenia after photon versus proton radiotherapy. The assay was immunoSEQ multiplex PCR, and TCRdb's table has in-frame clones only and misses some. Among about 24,000 clones, over 65% were seen once, and the ten largest hold over 20%. Study findings and constraints: In patients who died, overall survival fell as post-nadir TCR diversity dropped more. Relative stability marked proton patients; photon patients lost diversity and naive cells. Authors raise, but do not show, better survival with proton therapy.

Of note for this clone: The antigen is unknown.

Germline CDR1 SGHTA, CDR2 FQGTGA. Trimming removed 4 bases from V and 1 base from J, with 8 bases in between. The CDR3 sequence is 13 residues long. The material sequenced was peripheral blood, taken from a patient treated with photon-based radiotherapy. The V and J genes are TRBV7-3 and TRBJ2-7, with D possibly being TRBD1 (5 bases). The sequence was collected from a man aged 40-50 years with gastric cancer. This CDR3 is CASSSAGSYEQYF. The CDR3 coding sequence is TGTGCCAGCAGCTCCGCAGGGTCCTACGAGCAGTACTTC.